Detailed here is one T cell receptor beta chain. Its antigen is not known. The PBMC fraction was derived from under 11 ml of fresh peripheral blood. The V segment lost 5 bases and the J segment 4 bases; nucleotides outside the gene matches: 9. Germline loops: CDR1 DFQATT, CDR2 SNEGSKA (reference sequence). This CDR3 has 16 residues. This record comes from a study of Graves' ophthalmopathy and Graves' hyperthyroidism. Study-wide results and caveats: Also, most clonotypes expanded in the thyroid above 0.001 frequency appeared in blood.

Amplification of TCR beta CDR3 regions used RNA transcripts. The library came from an HTBI-primed first-round RT-PCR and a second-round multiplex PCR. MiXCR, applied by TCRdb to the multiplex PCR reads, yields one record per CDR3 protein. The data contain about 200,000 distinct CDR3 sequences, under 30% of them singletons. Material: peripheral blood. The rearrangement uses TRBV20-1 and TRBJ2-2; TRBD1 agrees at 11 bases. The sequence was collected from a man aged 50-59 years with Graves' ophthalmopathy. The CDR3 DNA is TGCAGTGCTGGACAGGGGGCCCAACGCATCACCGGGGAGCTGTTTTTT. This encodes CSAGQGAQRITGELFF.